The clone carrying this T cell receptor (beta chain) was counted a single time. The data derive from a study of cytomegalovirus exposure and HLA in healthy donors. The PCR made use of 60 Vbeta and 13 Jbeta primers. The method was immunoSEQ multiplex PCR; TCRdb's version includes in-frame clones alone and lacks a portion of them. Of roughly 150,000 clones in the sample, roughly 80% are singletons; the top ten hold over 2%. The trim removed 3 bases at V and 6 bases at J, leaving 5 bases unmatched. Germline V gene lookup returns CDR1 SGDLS and CDR2 YYNGEE. CDR3 length: 14 residues. The chain has TRBV9 and TRBJ2-3; the match to TRBD2 covers 9 bases. This clonotype was obtained from a male donor in good health and CMV-seronegative. The source material was PBMCs. CDR3 residues: CASSGGLAIDTQYF. The DNA of the CDR3 is TGTGCCAGCAGCGGGGGACTAGCAATCGATACGCAGTATTTT.